This T cell receptor beta chain was captured by sequencing in a study of yellow fever vaccine responses in identical twins. TCRdb passed the RT-PCR reads through MiXCR, listing each CDR3 protein once. The table has about 23,000 distinct CDR3 sequences, around 77% seen once; the top ten hold about 5%. The TCR sequence derives from a woman younger than 35 who received the yellow fever vaccine. Sequencing used T cells from blood (PBMCs), unsorted or a sorted subset (not recorded which), obtained before or after yellow fever vaccination (not recorded which).

DNA for the CDR3: TGTGCCAGCAGCCAAGATCCCAGCGGGCGACTTTCTGAGCAGTTCTTC. This sequence encodes CASSQDPSGRLSEQFF. The V and J genes are TRBV3-1 and TRBJ2-1; tentatively, D is TRBD2 (6 bases). CDR3 size: 16 residues. Germline V gives CDR1 LGHDT, CDR2 YNNKEL (reference sequence). V was shortened by 0 bases and J by 9 bases, with 18 bases between the two germline ends.